This T cell receptor beta chain comes out of a study of T cell repertoires in cytomegalovirus infection. Study information: HLA-C-restricted CMV epitopes, recently identified, and well-studied HLA-B-restricted ones were used by the study.

This clonotype was counted many times. Its matching antigen is unknown. TCRdb reanalysed the reads using MiXCR and keeps one entry per CDR3 protein. The repertoire holds 700,000 to 900,000 distinct CDR3 sequences, with about 28% as singletons. The receptor comes from a human donor in good health (CMV status not recorded). Some clones in this sample may be carry-over from other donors' samples. The sequences come from cultured CD8+ T cells from PBMCs, collected from culture after CMV antigen stimulation.

CDR3 in DNA: TGTGCCAGCAGTCCGACGGCTAACTATGGCTACACCTTC. Protein product: CASSPTANYGYTF. The V and J genes are TRBV27 and TRBJ1-2; D gene ambiguous. Trimming removed 5 bases at V and 0 bases at J, with 7 bases between. CDR1 MNHEY and CDR2 SMNVEV come from the germline V gene (reference sequence). The length of the CDR3 is 13 residues.